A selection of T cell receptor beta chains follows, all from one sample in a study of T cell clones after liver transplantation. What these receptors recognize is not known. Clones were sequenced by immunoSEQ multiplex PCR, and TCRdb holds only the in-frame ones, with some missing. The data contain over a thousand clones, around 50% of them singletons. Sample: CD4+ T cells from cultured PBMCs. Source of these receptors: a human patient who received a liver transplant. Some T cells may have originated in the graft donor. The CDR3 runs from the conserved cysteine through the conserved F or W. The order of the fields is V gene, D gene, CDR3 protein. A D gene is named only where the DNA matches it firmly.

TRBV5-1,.,CASSFGGPGNTIYF
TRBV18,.,CASSDSRDTEAFF
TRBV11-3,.,CASSPRGNTIYF
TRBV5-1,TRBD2,CASSLGTSWADTQYF
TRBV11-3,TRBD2,CASSSGLEGETQYF
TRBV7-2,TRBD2,CASTSAGVSTDTQYF
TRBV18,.,CASSRDYEQYF
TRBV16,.,CASTTLTTSSYNEQFF
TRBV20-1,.,CRGRAGTEAFF
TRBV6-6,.,CASSGRQVGYGYTF
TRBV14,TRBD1,CASREGDRGLPSSGANVLTF
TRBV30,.,CAWSVQTANQPQHF
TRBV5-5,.,CASSLDLADTQYF
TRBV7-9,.,CASSPYVGGWNTGELFF
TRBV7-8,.,CASSPGGGFNQPQHF
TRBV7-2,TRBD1,CASSPGQGRNTIYF
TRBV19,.,CASSVLAGQGEQFF
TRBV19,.,CASSIEPGSYEQYF
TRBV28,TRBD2,CASSFGGGAGCRETQYF
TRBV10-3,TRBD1,CAISAGRGQGTEAFF
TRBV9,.,CASEARLKQSRANVLTF
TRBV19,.,CASSIEPGSYEQYF
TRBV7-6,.,CASSFRDEQFF
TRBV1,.,CTSSFQSRANVLTF
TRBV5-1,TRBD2,CASSLGGRTDTQYF
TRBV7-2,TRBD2,CASSLISGGAGETQYF
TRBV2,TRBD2,CASIIERGETQYF
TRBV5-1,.,CASSLSKAANTGELFF